Following are 11 T cell receptor beta chains from one sample sequenced in a study of post-analysis software for immune sequencing data. Each TCR beta cDNA library carried unique molecular identifiers. TCRdb processed the PCR reads anew with MiXCR; each CDR3 protein has one entry. The sample records fewer than 900,000 distinct CDR3 sequences, around 45% being singletons. Overall study results and limits: When patients were compared with controls, about five TRBV segments were more frequent, TRBV5-6, TRBV5-1 and TRBV20-1 among them.

These receptors' antigens are unknown. Material: blood. These receptor sequences come from a girl aged 10 to 17 with multiple sclerosis.

This clonotype was picked up many times. One junction end disagrees with the germline gene, perhaps due to a read error. The chain uses TRBV7-9 and TRBJ2-5, with D hard to call. The CDR3 has 14 amino acids. CDR1 is SEHNR and CDR2 is FQNEAQ in the germline V gene (reference sequence). CDR3 residues: CASSPGTNQETQYF. CDR3 nucleotide sequence: TGTGCTAGCAGCCCCGGCACAAACCAAGAGACCCAGTACTTC.

A single count supports this clonotype. The chain uses TRBV5-1 and TRBJ2-1; TRBD2 matches 14 bases. Trimming removed 3 bases from V and 8 bases from J; junction bases left unmatched: 7. Germline V CDR1 and CDR2: SGHRS, YFSETQ. The CDR3 loop spans 16 amino acids. This CDR3 is CASSSGLAGGRDEQFF. The CDR3 nucleotides read TGCGCCAGCAGCTCCGGACTAGCGGGAGGCCGGGATGAGCAGTTCTTC.

A few counts support this clonotype. One junction end does not reproduce the germline sequence, and a read error may be involved. The gene calls are TRBV7-9 and TRBJ2-7; 9 bases are a match to TRBD1. The CDR3 is made up of 17 amino acids. Germline assignment: CDR1 SEHNR and CDR2 FQNEAQ (reference sequence). The CDR3 reads CASSLSLGTGIVLEQYF. In nucleotides, the CDR3 is TGTGCCAGTAGCTTAAGTTTGGGGACAGGGATTGTCCTCGAGCAGTACTTC. Looking up the rest from reference TRBV7-9 and TRBJ2-7 gives the full variable domain: DTGVSQNPRHKITKRGQNVTFRCDPISEHNRLYWYRQTLGQGPEFLTYFQNEAQLEKSRLLSDRFSAERPKGSFSTLEIQRTEQGDSAMYLCASSLSLGTGIVLEQYFGPGTRLTVT.

In DNA form, the CDR3 reads TGTGCCAGCAGTCCCGGGACTAGCGGGAGTTGGGCCTACGAGCAGTACTTC. Protein: CASSPGTSGSWAYEQYF. This chain links TRBV28 with TRBJ2-7; 14 bases match TRBD2. J gave up 2 bases and V 5 bases, and 8 bases lay outside the gene matches. CDR1 and CDR2 (germline): MDHEN, SYDVKM. The CDR3 runs 17 residues.

V is TRBV5-5 and J is TRBJ2-4; no clear D. The J call may not be correct, given that the DNA end is closer to TRBJ2-7. This CDR3 has 16 residues. Germline V gives CDR1 SGHKS, CDR2 YYEKEE (reference sequence). For the CDR3, the DNA is TGTGCCAGCAGCTTGGCGGTGCAGCCTTCGACCTACGAGCAGTACTTC. It encodes CASSLAVQPSTYEQYF.

The V and J genes are TRBV20-1 and TRBJ2-4, with TRBD2 matching 8 bases. The J call may not be correct, given that the DNA end is closer to TRBJ2-7. Germline V gene lookup returns CDR1 DFQATT and CDR2 SNEGSKA (reference sequence). The CDR3 totals 12 residues. CDR3 nucleotide sequence: TGCAGTGCTGGGAGCGGGAGCTGCGAGCAGTACTTC. Amino acid sequence: CSAGSGSCEQYF.

This chain links TRBV5-5 with TRBJ1-5, with 9 bases aligning to TRBD1. The CDR3 consists of 16 residues. J was trimmed by 5 bases and V by 4 bases; bases with no gene match: 10. Germline assignment: CDR1 SGHKS and CDR2 YYEKEE (reference sequence). CDR3 sequence (DNA): TGTGCCAGCAGCCTACGGGCCCGGACAGGGGATCAGCCCCAGCATTTT. It translates to CASSLRARTGDQPQHF.

The rearrangement uses TRBV7-2 and TRBJ2-5; possibly TRBD1 for D (6 bases). The germline V gene encodes CDR1 SGHTA and CDR2 FQGNSA. CDR3 length: 15 residues. Trimming pared 2 bases from V and 5 bases from J, leaving 15 bases between. Here the CDR3 DNA reads TGTGCCAGCAGCTTACGGCAGGGGAATCGGGAGACCCAGTACTTC. It codes for CASSLRQGNRETQYF.

The V and J genes are TRBV6-1 and TRBJ1-2; 9 bases are shared with TRBD1. This CDR3 spans 15 amino acids. V gave up 5 bases and J gave up 4 bases; unmatched junction bases: 8. CDR1 is MNHNS, CDR2 SASEGT, per germline. CDR3 DNA: TGTGCCAGCAGTCCCCTGGGACAGGGAATCTATGGCTACACCTTC. Encoded protein: CASSPLGQGIYGYTF.

This chain links TRBV25-1 with TRBJ1-2, with TRBD1 matching 10 bases. This CDR3 comprises 14 residues. CDR1 and CDR2 from the germline V gene are MGHDK and SYGVNS. After removal of 4 bases from V and 7 bases from J, the junction contained 6 bases not matched to a gene. This CDR3 is CASSATGGASGYTF. In DNA form, the CDR3 reads TGTGCCAGCAGTGCGACAGGGGGCGCGAGTGGCTACACCTTC.

The chain joins TRBV5-1 to TRBJ1-2; perhaps TRBD1 as D (6 bases). V was cut by 4 bases and J by 5 bases, with 15 bases left in between. Germline V gene data show CDR1 as SGHRS and CDR2 as YFSETQ. This CDR3 region has 14 residues. For the CDR3, the DNA is TGCGCCAGCAGCCCAACTACAGGGAAATATGGCTACACCTTC. It is translated as CASSPTTGKYGYTF.